The TCR beta chain described here comes from a study of naive and memory T cell subsets. Two oligonucleotides, mixed equimolar, formed the beta constant-region primer covering TRBC1 and TRBC2. From the UMI-ligation and nested PCR reads, TCRdb called clonotypes with MiXCR, one entry per CDR3 protein. The table records 130,000 to 150,000 distinct CDR3 sequences, about a sixth of them present only once. J gave up 2 bases and V 1 base, and 5 bases lay outside the gene matches. This CDR3 is built from 16 residues. Germline V gives CDR1 LNHNV, CDR2 YYDKDF (reference sequence). The chain is built from TRBV15 and TRBJ2-5; 9 bases fit TRBD1. This TCR derives from a human donor in good health. What was sequenced was naive CD4+ T cells from blood. In DNA form, the CDR3 reads TGTGCCACCAGCAGAGGAAGACAGGGGGGGCAAGAGACCCAGTACTTC. It yields the protein CATSRGRQGGQETQYF.